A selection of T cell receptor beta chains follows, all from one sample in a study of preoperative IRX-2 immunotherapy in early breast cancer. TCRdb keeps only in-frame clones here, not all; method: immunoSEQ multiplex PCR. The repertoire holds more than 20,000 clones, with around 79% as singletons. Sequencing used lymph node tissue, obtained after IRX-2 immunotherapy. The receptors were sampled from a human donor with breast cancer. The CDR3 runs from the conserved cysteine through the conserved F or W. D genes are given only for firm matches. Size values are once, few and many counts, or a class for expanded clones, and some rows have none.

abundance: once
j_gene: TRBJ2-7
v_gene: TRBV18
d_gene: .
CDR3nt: TGTGCCAGCTCACCGGGGGCTGGCGAGCAGTACTTC
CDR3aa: CASSPGAGEQYF

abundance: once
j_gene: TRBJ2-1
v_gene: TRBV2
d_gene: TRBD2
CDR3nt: TGTGCCAGCGGGGCGGGGGAATACAATGAGCAGTTCTTC
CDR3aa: CASGAGEYNEQFF

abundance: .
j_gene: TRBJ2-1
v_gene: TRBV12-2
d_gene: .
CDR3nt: TGTGCCACCGGGACCGACAGGGGAAGCTCCTACAATGAGCAGTTCTTC
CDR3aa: CATGTDRGSSYNEQFF

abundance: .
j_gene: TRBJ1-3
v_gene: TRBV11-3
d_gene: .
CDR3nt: TGTGCCAGCACCTGGGGAGTGTCTGGAAACACCATATATTTT
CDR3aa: CASTWGVSGNTIYF

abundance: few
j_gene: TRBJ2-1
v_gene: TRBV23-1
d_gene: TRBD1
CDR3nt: TGCGCCAGCAGTCAGACATACGAGGTGGACAGGGGGCCCACCTTTTGTATATTCTTC
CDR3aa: CASSQTYEVDRGPTFCIFF

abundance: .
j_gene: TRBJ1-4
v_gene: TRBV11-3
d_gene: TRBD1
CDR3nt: TGTGCCAGCAGCCCAGGGGGCTCAACTAATGAAAAACTGTTTTTT
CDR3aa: CASSPGGSTNEKLFF

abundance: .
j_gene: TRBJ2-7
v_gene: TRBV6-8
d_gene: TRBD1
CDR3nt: TGTGCCAGCAGGGGCCCGGGACAGGGCACCTACGAGCAGTACTTC
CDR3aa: CASRGPGQGTYEQYF

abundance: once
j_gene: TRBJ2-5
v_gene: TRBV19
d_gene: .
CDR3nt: TGTGCCAGTAGTAGAAGACTCGGAGGCCTCCAAGAGACCCAGTACTTC
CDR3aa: CASSRRLGGLQETQYF

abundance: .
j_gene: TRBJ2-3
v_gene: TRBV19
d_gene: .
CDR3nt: TGTGCCAGTAATCTGAGGCGGGGAGATACGCAGTATTTT
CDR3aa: CASNLRRGDTQYF

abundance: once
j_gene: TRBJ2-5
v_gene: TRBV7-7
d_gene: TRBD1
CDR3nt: TGTGCCAGCAGCTTGGTAACAGGGGGAATTCAAGAGACCCAGTACTTC
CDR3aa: CASSLVTGGIQETQYF

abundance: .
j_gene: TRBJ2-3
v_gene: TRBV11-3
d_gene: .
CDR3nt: TGTGCCAGCAGCTTCCCTATGCAGGACAGTAATACAGATACGCAGTATTTT
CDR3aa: CASSFPMQDSNTDTQYF

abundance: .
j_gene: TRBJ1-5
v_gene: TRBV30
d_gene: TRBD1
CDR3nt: TGTGCCTGGAGTGGACAGGGGGACAATCAGCCCCAGCATTTT
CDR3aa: CAWSGQGDNQPQHF

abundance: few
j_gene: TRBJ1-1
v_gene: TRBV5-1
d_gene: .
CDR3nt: TGCGCCAGCAGCTCTAGGATGGGGAACACTGAAGCTTTCTTT
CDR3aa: CASSSRMGNTEAFF